The clone carrying this T cell receptor (beta chain) was counted only a few times. The target antigen is unknown. This specimen belongs to a study of tumor-infiltrating lymphocytes in localized non-small cell lung cancer. The wider study: From each patient, both tumor and uninvolved lung, non-adjacent to tumor, were sampled.

Trimming stripped 0 bases from V and 4 bases from J, with 10 bases between. The CDR3 is 15 amino acids. Per germline, CDR1 SEHNR and CDR2 FQNEAQ (reference sequence). The method was immunoSEQ multiplex PCR; TCRdb's version includes in-frame clones alone and lacks a portion of them. The sample shows fewer than 25,000 clones, 80% of them seen only once. Study-wide findings and caveats: No T-cell fraction difference was seen between IM1 and IM2 tumors. Higher tumor T cell infiltration than in uninvolved lung was supported by TCRbeta sequencing. Available tissue quantity limited TCR sequencing to a patient subset.

The clonotype originates from a human donor with non-small cell lung cancer. Specimen: lung tumor tissue. The chain links TRBV7-9 to TRBJ2-1; D gene uncertain. The CDR3 sequence is CASSLALTTYNEQFF. The CDR3 DNA sequence: TGTGCCAGCAGCTTAGCGCTCACTACTTACAATGAGCAGTTCTTC.